This TCR beta chain derives from a study of blood T cells in healthy people across ages. The donors, all healthy, were Caucasians living in Russia, aged about 6 to 100. Germline V lookup: CDR1 SGHRS, CDR2 YFSETQ. V shed 7 bases, J shed 4 bases, and the junction held 8 bases outside the gene matches. The CDR3 sequence is 16 residues long. Broader study findings: Older individuals had lower TCR beta diversity per million T cells (the decline was roughly linear). The unknown donor CMV status may have confounded expanded clonotype changes.

Alongside a J-beta primer mix, a sample-barcoded 5' primer served in a second PCR lasting about 7 to 12 cycles. TCRdb re-analysed the 5' RACE reads in MiXCR, keeping a single row per CDR3 protein. This table holds hundreds of thousands of distinct CDR3 sequences, 25% to 35% found once. Of note for this clonotype: Its antigen remains unidentified.

This sample also appeared in a second study, on T cells of mothers and their children. Per that study: Researchers report slightly higher, though non-significant, overlap in related mother-child pairs than in unrelated pairs.

J is TRBJ2-2 and V is TRBV5-1; TRBD1 matches at 12 bases. The specimen was blood. The clonotype was recovered from a boy aged 2 to 10 in good health. The CDR3 region is CASRDRGLLTTGELFF. DNA for the CDR3: TGCGCCAGCCGGGACAGGGGGCTCCTAACCACCGGGGAGCTGTTTTTT.